Presented here are 18 T cell receptor beta chains from one specimen sequenced in a study of post-analysis software for immune sequencing data. Overall study findings and caveats: Roughly five TRBV segments were more frequent in patients than controls; TRBV5-6, TRBV5-1 and TRBV20-1 belonged to this group.

TCR beta cDNA libraries included unique molecular identifiers. A single record per CDR3 protein comes from TCRdb applying MiXCR to the PCR reads. The table has 380,000 or so distinct CDR3 sequences, less than 40% seen once; the top ten hold around an eighth. These receptors are not linked to any known antigen. Sequenced input: blood. These receptors were collected from a girl aged 10-17 years with multiple sclerosis.

This clonotype was observed a handful of times. The chain is built from TRBV20-1 and TRBJ2-5; the D gene is possibly TRBD1 (6 bases). Trimming removed 5 bases from V and 0 bases from J, with 16 bases in between. Per germline, CDR1 DFQATT and CDR2 SNEGSKA (reference sequence). The CDR3 is 15 residues long. The CDR3 protein is CSAGGHRMYQETQYF. The CDR3 nucleotides read TGCAGTGCTGGGGGCCACAGGATGTACCAAGAGACCCAGTACTTC.

J is TRBJ2-1 and V is TRBV12-2. TRBV12-2 is a pseudogene locus. The CDR3 runs 13 residues. As DNA, the CDR3 is TGTGCAAGTCGCCCAACCTATGACAATGAGCAGTTCTTC. This gives the protein CASRPTYDNEQFF.

In this sample, this clonotype turned up a few times. This rearrangement joins TRBV5-5 to TRBJ1-2; D remains ambiguous. Germline values: CDR1 SGHKS, CDR2 YYEKEE (reference sequence). V was pared by 4 bases and J by 2 bases, with 15 bases between. CDR3 length: 15 residues. The CDR3 bases are TGTGCCAGCAGCCCCTCGGAGTACTACAACTATGGCTACACCTTC. This codes for CASSPSEYYNYGYTF.

The table lists this clonotype with a count of one. The V and J genes are TRBV20-1 and TRBJ2-1; D might be TRBD2 (5 bases). The germline V gene encodes CDR1 DFQATT and CDR2 SNEGSKA (reference sequence). V lost 1 base and J lost 5, with 12 bases in between. The CDR3 is made up of 14 amino acids. CDR3 nucleotides: TGCAGTGCTAGAGTACTAGGACCCAACAATGAGCAGTTCTTC. It yields the protein CSARVLGPNNEQFF.

This clonotype has a single count. The chain recombines TRBV9 with TRBJ2-5; TRBD1 aligns across 7 bases. With the DNA end fitting TRBJ2-7 better, the J assignment may be wrong. The length of the CDR3 is 14 residues. Germline V gene data show CDR1 as SGDLS and CDR2 as YYNGEE. The CDR3: CASSLTGDSDEQYF. Written as DNA, the CDR3 is TGTGCCAGCAGCTTAACAGGGGACAGCGACGAGCAGTACTTC.

The V call is TRBV28, the J call TRBJ1-2; no reliable D call. Germline CDR1 MDHEN, CDR2 SYDVKM. Deletions cut 4 bases from V and 0 bases from J, with 15 bases between. The CDR3 totals 16 residues. This CDR3 reads CASSSPLRSPNYGYTF. CDR3 nucleotides: TGTGCCAGCAGTTCTCCCCTCAGGTCACCTAACTATGGCTACACCTTC.

DNA of the CDR3: TGTGCCACGCAGGGAGATAGCACAGATACGCAGTATTTT. Protein product: CATQGDSTDTQYF. The chain is built from TRBV10-3 and TRBJ2-3, with D perhaps assigned TRBD1 or TRBD2 (5 bases each). V lost 10 bases to trimming and J lost 0 bases, with 11 bases between them. In germline, CDR1 is ENHRY, CDR2 SYGVKD. There are 13 residues in the CDR3.

The J gene is TRBJ2-5, the V gene TRBV20-1; D possibly matches TRBD1 or TRBD2 (5 bases each). This CDR3 is 14 amino acids long. Between the trimmed V and J ends, which lost 4 bases and 0 bases, there was a span of 12 bases. Germline V gene sequence: CDR1 DFQATT, CDR2 SNEGSKA (reference sequence). CDR3 sequence reads: CSAIGTVYQETQYF. The CDR3 nucleotides are TGCAGTGCTATCGGGACCGTCTACCAAGAGACCCAGTACTTC.

In this sample, this clonotype turned up a few times. This rearrangement joins TRBV5-1 to TRBJ2-7; 9 positions match TRBD1. In germline, CDR1 is SGHRS, CDR2 YFSETQ. This CDR3 contains 15 residues. Germline trimming cut 4 bases from V and 2 bases from J; bases unmatched to any gene: 7. The CDR3 loop is CASSPGQGKAYEQYF. The CDR3 bases are TGCGCCAGCAGCCCAGGACAGGGGAAGGCCTACGAGCAGTACTTC.

This clonotype was seen only a few times. The rearrangement uses TRBV5-1 and TRBJ2-7, with 8 bases that match TRBD1. The DNA end is a closer match to TRBJ2-5, so the J assignment may be wrong. The CDR3 loop spans 14 amino acids. In germline, CDR1 is SGHRS, CDR2 YFSETQ. DNA for the CDR3: TGCGCCAGCAGACCGGACAGGGAAGGAGAGACCCAGTACTTC. As protein: CASRPDREGETQYF.

Of note for this clonotype: The junction does not match germline at one end; this may be a read error. The V and J genes are TRBV4-3 and TRBJ2-5; 14 bases are a match to TRBD2. The germline CDR1 and CDR2 sequences are LGHNA and YSLEER. The CDR3 is 18 amino acids. The CDR3 protein is CVSRSGGGLAGAEETQYF. The CDR3 DNA is TGCGTCAGCAGGTCGGGCGGGGGACTAGCGGGGGCCGAAGAGACCCAGTACTTC.

This clonotype was observed a few times. V usage is TRBV12-3 or TRBV12-4 and J usage is TRBJ2-7; a weak D match, TRBD1 (6 bases). The CDR3 runs to 14 residues. The ends were cut back, 6 bases at V and 0 bases at J, with 12 bases in the middle. CDR3 in DNA: TGTGCCAGCAGCTACGGACAGTTCTCCTACGAGCAGTACTTC. It is translated as CASSYGQFSYEQYF.

This clonotype was observed a handful of times. The rearrangement joins TRBV10-3 to TRBJ2-7, with D uncertain. Germline loops: CDR1 ENHRY, CDR2 SYGVKD. This CDR3 has 13 residues. Trimming removed 6 bases from V and 3 bases from J, with 12 bases in between. The CDR3: CAISLDTVYEQYF. CDR3 nucleotide sequence: TGTGCCATCAGCCTCGATACCGTCTACGAGCAGTACTTC.

The table lists this clonotype with many counts. The rearrangement joins TRBV6-5 to TRBJ2-5; no clear D gene. The CDR3 contains 13 residues. Trimming removed 5 bases from V and 2 bases from J, with 9 bases in between. Per germline, CDR1 MNHEY and CDR2 SVGAGI. The CDR3 here is CASSGMIQETQYF. The CDR3 nucleotides are TGTGCCAGCAGTGGAATGATTCAAGAGACCCAGTACTTC.

This clonotype was detected only a few times. The rearrangement joins TRBV21-1 to TRBJ1-5. TRBV21-1 is a known pseudogene. This CDR3 contains 14 residues. As DNA, the CDR3 is TGTGCCAGCAGCCAACCACGGAGCAATCAGCCCCAGCATTTT. This sequence encodes CASSQPRSNQPQHF.

This chain links TRBV4-2 with TRBJ1-6; D unclear. In germline, CDR1 is LGHNA, CDR2 YNFKEQ. Trimming shortened V by 1 base and J by 14 bases, and 18 bases separated the two germline ends. The CDR3 has 15 amino acids. The CDR3 sequence is CASSQGTDPWATLHF. The CDR3 coding sequence is TGTGCCAGCAGCCAAGGAACCGATCCCTGGGCAACCCTCCACTTT.

The chain has TRBV12-3 or TRBV12-4 and TRBJ2-3; TRBD2 aligns across 7 bases. Losses at the gene ends were 5 bases for V and 6 bases for J; bases not matched to a gene: 8. The CDR3 is 14 amino acids. CDR3 DNA: TGTGCCAGCAGTCAATTGACTAGCAAGGATACGCAGTATTTT. This translates into CASSQLTSKDTQYF.

This clonotype was seen only a few times. V is TRBV5-6 and J is TRBJ2-7; no definite D call. In germline, CDR1 is SGHDT, CDR2 YYEEEE. The CDR3 is 14 residues long. Trimming removed 2 bases at V and 2 bases at J, with 11 bases between. CDR3 amino acids: CASSFPTETYEQYF. In DNA form, the CDR3 reads TGTGCCAGCAGCTTCCCAACGGAGACCTACGAGCAGTACTTC.